This is a list of T cell receptor beta chains from one sample in a study of yellow fever vaccine responses in identical twins. TCRdb used MiXCR to reprocess the RT-PCR reads, holding one entry per CDR3 protein. Among 6,000 to 9,000 distinct CDR3 sequences listed, 85% to 90% were seen once. The source material was T cells from blood (PBMCs), unsorted or a sorted subset (not recorded which), sampled before or after yellow fever vaccination (not recorded which). Receptor source: a woman under 30 who received the yellow fever vaccine. Both conserved end residues are part of each CDR3. Each record gives: J gene, CDR3 length, D gene, clone size, V gene, CDR3 DNA, CDR3 protein. D genes are given only for firm matches. Some rows have no size entry. The others give once, few or many, or a class for an expanded clone.

J: TRBJ2-7; length: 14; D: TRBD1; size: NA; V: TRBV18; DNA: TGTGCCAGCTCACTCGGACAGGGGACTGTCGAGCAGTACTTC; CDR3: CASSLGQGTVEQYF
J: TRBJ2-7; length: 12; D: NA; size: NA; V: TRBV11-3; DNA: TGTGCCAGCAGCTTATTCGCCTACGAGCAGTACTTC; CDR3: CASSLFAYEQYF
J: TRBJ2-7; length: 14; D: NA; size: NA; V: TRBV7-2; DNA: TGTGCCAGCAGCTCATCCCCAGGGCTCCTCGAGCAGTACTTC; CDR3: CASSSSPGLLEQYF
J: TRBJ2-7; length: 13; D: TRBD2; size: NA; V: TRBV7-9; DNA: TGTGCCAGCAGTGCCTTAGCGGGGTACGAGCAGTACTTC; CDR3: CASSALAGYEQYF
J: TRBJ2-3; length: 14; D: NA; size: NA; V: TRBV5-4; DNA: TGTGCCAGCAGCTTGGCCGTTGTGTCAGATACGCAGTATTTT; CDR3: CASSLAVVSDTQYF
J: TRBJ2-7; length: 14; D: NA; size: NA; V: TRBV29-1; DNA: TGCAGCGTTTGTATCGTCCTTGGGGCAGAGGAGCAGTACTTC; CDR3: CSVCIVLGAEEQYF
J: TRBJ2-1; length: 14; D: TRBD2; size: NA; V: TRBV18; DNA: TGTGCCAGCTCACTACTAGCGGGAATAAATGAGCAGTTCTTC; CDR3: CASSLLAGINEQFF
J: TRBJ2-3; length: 12; D: NA; size: NA; V: TRBV29-1; DNA: TGCAGCCTACGACTTGGCACAGATACGCAGTATTTT; CDR3: CSLRLGTDTQYF
J: TRBJ2-5; length: 15; D: TRBD2; size: NA; V: TRBV11-2; DNA: TGTGCCAGCAGCCCTAGCGGGAGAGGGGTAGAGACCCAGTACTTC; CDR3: CASSPSGRGVETQYF
J: TRBJ2-3; length: 14; D: NA; size: NA; V: TRBV18; DNA: TGTGCCAGCTCACCTCCCTCCAGCACAGATACGCAGTATTTT; CDR3: CASSPPSSTDTQYF
J: TRBJ1-5; length: 15; D: NA; size: NA; V: TRBV11-3; DNA: TGTGCCAGCAGCTTCCCGGACAGAAACAATCAGCCCCAGCATTTT; CDR3: CASSFPDRNNQPQHF
J: TRBJ1-2; length: 11; D: NA; size: NA; V: TRBV29-1; DNA: TGCAGCGTTGTGGCATACTATGGCTACACCTTC; CDR3: CSVVAYYGYTF
J: TRBJ2-2; length: 16; D: NA; size: NA; V: TRBV11-1; DNA: TGTGCCAGCAGCTTAGCGAGTTGGGACCGCGCCGGGGAGCTGTTTTTT; CDR3: CASSLASWDRAGELFF
J: TRBJ1-3; length: 15; D: NA; size: once; V: TRBV11-1; DNA: TGTGCCAGCAGCTACGAAGGATACTCTGGAAACACCATATATTTT; CDR3: CASSYEGYSGNTIYF
J: TRBJ1-1; length: 13; D: NA; size: NA; V: TRBV7-2; DNA: TGTGCCAGCAGCTACACATTGAACACTGAAGCTTTCTTT; CDR3: CASSYTLNTEAFF
J: TRBJ2-7; length: 16; D: TRBD1; size: NA; V: TRBV20-1; DNA: TGCAGTGCTAGAGATAGTCAAAAGGGGGCTCCCTACGAGCAGTACTTC; CDR3: CSARDSQKGAPYEQYF
J: TRBJ2-2; length: 14; D: NA; size: NA; V: TRBV7-9; DNA: TGTGCCAGCAGATCCGACGGGAACACCGGGGAGCTGTTTTTT; CDR3: CASRSDGNTGELFF
J: TRBJ1-3; length: 14; D: NA; size: NA; V: TRBV29-1; DNA: TGCAGCGTTGATCGGTTAGGCTCTGGAAACACCATATATTTT; CDR3: CSVDRLGSGNTIYF
J: TRBJ2-1; length: 14; D: NA; size: NA; V: TRBV2; DNA: TGTGCCAGCAGTGCGGGGCAAATCGTCAATGAGCAGTTCTTC; CDR3: CASSAGQIVNEQFF
J: TRBJ2-7; length: 14; D: NA; size: NA; V: TRBV5-6; DNA: TGTGCCAGCAGCTTGAGGGGTCCGGGGAACGAGCAGTACTTC; CDR3: CASSLRGPGNEQYF
J: TRBJ1-1; length: 14; D: TRBD1; size: NA; V: TRBV18; DNA: TGTGCCAGCTCACCCGACAGGGACTACACTGAAGCTTTCTTT; CDR3: CASSPDRDYTEAFF
J: TRBJ2-7; length: 11; D: NA; size: few; V: TRBV29-1; DNA: TGCAGCGTCGCTTCAGCTTACGAGCAGTACTTC; CDR3: CSVASAYEQYF
J: TRBJ2-3; length: 15; D: NA; size: NA; V: TRBV11-2; DNA: TGTGCCAGCAGCCGTACTAGTAGCAGCACAGATACGCAGTATTTT; CDR3: CASSRTSSSTDTQYF
J: TRBJ2-7; length: 14; D: NA; size: NA; V: TRBV2; DNA: TGTGCCAGCAGTGAACCCTCAGGGACCTACGAGCAGTACTTC; CDR3: CASSEPSGTYEQYF
J: TRBJ2-5; length: 15; D: TRBD1; size: NA; V: TRBV6-5; DNA: TGTGCCAGCAGTTTTGGGACAGGGGGATCGGAGACCCAGTACTTC; CDR3: CASSFGTGGSETQYF
J: TRBJ1-2; length: 15; D: NA; size: NA; V: TRBV4-1; DNA: TGCGCCAGCAGCCCTTACCTGACTGCGAACTATGGCTACACCTTC; CDR3: CASSPYLTANYGYTF
J: TRBJ1-1; length: 17; D: TRBD1; size: NA; V: TRBV4-1; DNA: TGCGCCAGCAGCCAAGCCCGACCGGGACAGCGGAACACTGAAGCTTTCTTT; CDR3: CASSQARPGQRNTEAFF
J: TRBJ2-1; length: 15; D: NA; size: NA; V: TRBV13; DNA: TGTGCCAGCAGCCCCGGGACACTTTCCTACAATGAGCAGTTCTTC; CDR3: CASSPGTLSYNEQFF
J: TRBJ2-7; length: 12; D: NA; size: NA; V: TRBV2; DNA: TGTGCCAGCAGTGATTACTCCTACGAGCAGTACTTC; CDR3: CASSDYSYEQYF
J: TRBJ1-6; length: 17; D: NA; size: NA; V: TRBV10-3; DNA: TGTGCCATCAGTGAGTCCATTCAGGGGTCGGGAAATTCACCCCTCCACTTT; CDR3: CAISESIQGSGNSPLHF
J: TRBJ2-5; length: 16; D: NA; size: NA; V: TRBV27; DNA: TGCACCAGCAGTCCACACCTAGGGGGGGTACAAGAGACCCAGTACTTC; CDR3: CTSSPHLGGVQETQYF
J: TRBJ2-7; length: 16; D: TRBD1; size: NA; V: TRBV9; DNA: TGTGCCAGCAGCGTAGGGGACAGGGTTACTTCCTACGAGCAGTACTTC; CDR3: CASSVGDRVTSYEQYF
J: TRBJ2-7; length: 14; D: NA; size: NA; V: TRBV7-4; DNA: TGTGCCAGCAGCTTTAAGAGCGGAACAGGCGAGCAGTACTTC; CDR3: CASSFKSGTGEQYF
J: TRBJ2-7; length: 12; D: NA; size: NA; V: TRBV29-1; DNA: TGCAGCGTCCAAAAAAGCTCCTACGAGCAGTACTTC; CDR3: CSVQKSSYEQYF
J: TRBJ1-1; length: 12; D: NA; size: NA; V: TRBV29-1; DNA: TGCAGCGTTGACGACCAGTACACTGAAGCTTTCTTT; CDR3: CSVDDQYTEAFF
J: TRBJ1-1; length: 11; D: NA; size: few; V: TRBV29-1; DNA: TGCAGCGTTAGGACAGCCCCAAAAGCTTTCTTT; CDR3: CSVRTAPKAFF
J: TRBJ1-5; length: 15; D: NA; size: once; V: TRBV11-2; DNA: TGTGCCAGCAGCTTAGGGGGGGTTATCAATCAGCCCCAGCATTTT; CDR3: CASSLGGVINQPQHF
J: TRBJ1-5; length: 14; D: NA; size: once; V: TRBV29-1; DNA: TGCAGCGTTGCTTTGGGCACCCGAGATCAGCCCCAGCATTTT; CDR3: CSVALGTRDQPQHF
J: TRBJ2-3; length: 15; D: TRBD1; size: NA; V: TRBV5-6; DNA: TGTGCCAGCAGCTTTACAGGGGCGAACACAGATACGCAGTATTTT; CDR3: CASSFTGANTDTQYF
J: TRBJ2-5; length: 12; D: NA; size: NA; V: TRBV29-1; DNA: TGCAGCAAGACGGAGGGGCAAGAGACCCAGTACTTC; CDR3: CSKTEGQETQYF
J: TRBJ2-7; length: 13; D: NA; size: NA; V: TRBV29-1; DNA: TGCAGCGCACGGGACATTGGACTATACGAGCAGTACTTC; CDR3: CSARDIGLYEQYF
J: TRBJ2-7; length: 15; D: NA; size: NA; V: TRBV11-2; DNA: TGTGCCAGCAGCTTAGAGGTGGCTTTCTCCTACGAGCAGTACTTC; CDR3: CASSLEVAFSYEQYF
J: TRBJ2-1; length: 13; D: NA; size: NA; V: TRBV28; DNA: TGTGCCAGCAGTTTAGAGTCTCTGGACAAGCGATTCTTC; CDR3: CASSLESLDKRFF
J: TRBJ2-5; length: 13; D: TRBD1; size: NA; V: TRBV19; DNA: TGTGCCAGCCAGACAGGGGGCGAGGAGACCCAGTACTTC; CDR3: CASQTGGEETQYF
J: TRBJ2-3; length: 16; D: NA; size: once; V: TRBV7-3; DNA: TGTGCCAGCAGCTTAATGTTGGGGGAATTAACGAATACGCAGTATTTT; CDR3: CASSLMLGELTNTQYF
J: TRBJ2-5; length: 14; D: TRBD2; size: NA; V: TRBV4-2; DNA: TGTGCCAGCAGCCCCGGGACTAACCAAGAGACCCAGTACTTC; CDR3: CASSPGTNQETQYF
J: TRBJ2-1; length: 15; D: NA; size: NA; V: TRBV5-5; DNA: TGTGCCAGCAGCTTGGCCGGGGACTCCTACAATGAGCAGTTCTTC; CDR3: CASSLAGDSYNEQFF
J: TRBJ2-7; length: 16; D: NA; size: NA; V: TRBV12-2; DNA: TGTGCAAGTCGCTCGACCCGGGCCGATATATACTACGAGCAGTACTTC; CDR3: CASRSTRADIYYEQYF
J: TRBJ2-3; length: 15; D: TRBD2; size: NA; V: TRBV4-1; DNA: TGCGCCAGCAGCCAAGGACTAGCGGGGGAAAATACGCAGTATTTT; CDR3: CASSQGLAGENTQYF
J: TRBJ2-1; length: 15; D: NA; size: NA; V: TRBV11-1; DNA: TGTGCCAGCAGCTTAGGCTGGTCCTCCTACAATGAGCAGTTCTTC; CDR3: CASSLGWSSYNEQFF
J: TRBJ2-7; length: 14; D: NA; size: NA; V: TRBV7-2; DNA: TGTGCCAGCAGCTTAGCGCTGACAAGATACGAGCAGTACTTC; CDR3: CASSLALTRYEQYF
J: TRBJ2-2; length: 14; D: NA; size: NA; V: TRBV11-3; DNA: TGTGCCAGCAGTCCTCACCCGAACACCGGGGAGCTGTTTTTT; CDR3: CASSPHPNTGELFF
J: TRBJ2-5; length: 17; D: TRBD2; size: NA; V: TRBV2; DNA: TGTGCCAGCAGCCGCGGGACTAGCGCGGTACAAAAAGAGACCCAGTACTTC; CDR3: CASSRGTSAVQKETQYF
J: TRBJ2-7; length: 14; D: TRBD2; size: NA; V: TRBV2; DNA: TGTGCCAGCAGTGTTTTGGCGGGGGACTACGAGCAGTACTTC; CDR3: CASSVLAGDYEQYF